The 10 T cell receptor beta chains in this list originate from one sample, sequenced in a study of cytomegalovirus exposure and HLA in healthy donors. Researchers ran the PCR with 60 Vbeta and 13 Jbeta primers. Clones were sequenced by immunoSEQ multiplex PCR, and TCRdb holds only the in-frame ones, with some missing. Found here are roughly 150,000 clones, roughly 80% of them singletons; the top ten hold 1.2%. The sample consisted of PBMCs. These receptor sequences come from a female donor in good health and CMV-seronegative.

The V and J genes are TRBV7-9 and TRBJ1-4; the D gene is possibly TRBD1 (6 bases). Germline V CDR1 and CDR2: SEHNR, FQNEAQ (reference sequence). The CDR3 has 16 amino acids. Trimming took off 3 bases at V and 0 bases at J, with 11 bases between the two ends. CDR3 sequence: CASSLGQGTTNEKLFF. In DNA form, the CDR3 reads TGTGCCAGCAGCTTGGGACAAGGGACAACTAATGAAAAACTGTTTTTT.

The J gene is TRBJ1-4, the V gene TRBV6-1; TRBD1 agrees at 8 bases. The V gene's germline CDR1 is MNHNS and CDR2 SASEGT. Trimming cost V 6 bases and J 5 bases; bases outside gene matches: 2. CDR3 size: 13 residues. Here the CDR3 DNA reads TGTGCCAGCAGCGGACAGGGAAATGAAAAACTGTTTTTT. As protein: CASSGQGNEKLFF.

The CDR3 nucleotides are TGTGCCAGTGGCCGGGACAGAGCCTACGAGCAGTACTTC. Its translation: CASGRDRAYEQYF. The rearrangement uses TRBV6-5 and TRBJ2-7; 7 bases align to TRBD1. This CDR3 comprises 13 residues. Germline CDR1 is MNHEY and CDR2 is SVGAGI. After removal of 9 bases from V and 2 bases from J, the junction contained 7 bases not matched to a gene.

The CDR3 nucleotides read TGTGCCAGCAGAGACAGGGGAGGGCCCTACGAGCAGTACTTC. The encoded protein is CASRDRGGPYEQYF. V and J are TRBV6-1 and TRBJ2-7; perhaps TRBD1 as D (8 bases). Trimming cost V 6 bases and J 2 bases, with 14 bases left between them. In germline, CDR1 is MNHNS, CDR2 SASEGT. The CDR3 has 14 amino acids.

J is TRBJ1-4 and V is TRBV19, with D tentatively TRBD1 (5 bases). The germline V gene has CDR1 LNHDA and CDR2 SQIVND (reference sequence). The CDR3 extends over 14 amino acids. V gave up 1 base and J gave up 4 bases, with 7 bases separating them. The CDR3 loop is CASSIGQLNEKLFF. CDR3 in DNA: TGTGCCAGTAGTATAGGACAGCTTAATGAAAAACTGTTTTTT. Full variable domain (missing parts from reference TRBV19 and TRBJ1-4): DGGITQSPKYLFRKEGQNVTLSCEQNLNHDAMYWYRQDPGQGLRLIYYSQIVNDFQKGDIAEGYSVSREKKESFPLTVTSAQKNPTAFYLCASSIGQLNEKLFFGSGTQLSVL.

This clone was observed a single time. The CDR3 coding sequence is TGTGCCACCAGCCCGGACACTCATCAACGGATGACCGGGACAGGGCCGGAGTACTTC. It encodes CATSPDTHQRMTGTGPEYF. J is TRBJ2-7 and V is TRBV15; TRBD1 aligns across 9 bases. V shed 5 bases, J shed 11 bases, and the junction held 28 bases outside the gene matches. The CDR3 is 19 amino acids. Germline CDR1 LNHNV, CDR2 YYDKDF (reference sequence).

CDR3 protein: CASSLTKGAQYF. In DNA, the CDR3 is TGTGCCAGCAGTTTGACCAAGGGGGCCCAGTACTTC. The V and J genes are TRBV28 and TRBJ2-5; D may be TRBD1 (6 bases). Germline V gives CDR1 MDHEN, CDR2 SYDVKM. The CDR3 length is 12 residues. V was shortened by 3 bases and J by 9 bases, with 11 bases between the two germline ends.

This chain connects TRBV30 to TRBJ1-2; the match to TRBD1 covers 8 bases. Germline values: CDR1 GTSNPN, CDR2 SVGIG (reference sequence). After removal of 1 base from V and 8 bases from J, the junction contained 3 bases not matched to a gene. CDR3 length: 12 amino acids. CDR3 residues: CAWSDDRGGYTF. Written as DNA, the CDR3 is TGTGCCTGGAGTGATGACAGGGGAGGCTACACCTTC.

The chain couples TRBV15 to TRBJ2-1, with 14 bases aligning to TRBD2. This CDR3 has 13 residues. Germline CDR1 is LNHNV and CDR2 is YYDKDF (reference sequence). The V segment lost 6 bases and the J segment 15 bases; nucleotides outside the gene matches: 7. As DNA, the CDR3 is TGTGCCACCAGTGGGACTAGCGGGAGATTTGTGTTCTTC. Its protein is CATSGTSGRFVFF.

This chain joins TRBV5-1 and TRBJ2-7; TRBD2 matches at 16 bases. Unmatched junction bases numbered 3, after V lost 0 bases and J lost 3 bases. The CDR3 has 17 amino acids. CDR1 and CDR2 from the germline V gene are SGHRS and YFSETQ. The CDR3 region is CASSLAGLAGGFYEQYF. For the CDR3, the DNA is TGCGCCAGCAGCTTGGCGGGACTAGCGGGAGGGTTCTACGAGCAGTACTTC.